This TCR beta chain was sequenced during a study of human T cells and chemical hapten exposure. Findings of the study overall: TCRs at a frequency above 1 in 1000 stayed unchanged with DPC sensitization.

TCRdb reanalysed the RACE reads using MiXCR and keeps one entry per CDR3 protein. The sample contains 79,000 or so distinct CDR3 sequences, 32% of which appear only once. The table lists this clonotype with a few counts. Antigen unknown. The time point: patch test 1, 2 weeks after DPC sensitization. Treatment denoted: therapeutic diphenylcyclopropenone sensitization with weekly scalp DPC. This TCR was recovered from a man aged 35 to 55 with alopecia areata. Some clones in this sample may be carry-over from other donors' samples. Specimen: whole blood, collected in connection with sensitization to the hapten diphenylcyclopropenone (DPC).

The CDR3 nucleotides read TGCAGTGCTAGAGGGCTAGCGGGAGTGACCTACAATGAGCAGTTCTTC. Its translation: CSARGLAGVTYNEQFF. The chain has TRBV20-1 and TRBJ2-1, with 10 positions matching TRBD2. V was clipped by 1 base and J by 2 bases; unmatched bases: 5. CDR1 DFQATT and CDR2 SNEGSKA come from the germline V gene (reference sequence). CDR3 length: 16 residues.